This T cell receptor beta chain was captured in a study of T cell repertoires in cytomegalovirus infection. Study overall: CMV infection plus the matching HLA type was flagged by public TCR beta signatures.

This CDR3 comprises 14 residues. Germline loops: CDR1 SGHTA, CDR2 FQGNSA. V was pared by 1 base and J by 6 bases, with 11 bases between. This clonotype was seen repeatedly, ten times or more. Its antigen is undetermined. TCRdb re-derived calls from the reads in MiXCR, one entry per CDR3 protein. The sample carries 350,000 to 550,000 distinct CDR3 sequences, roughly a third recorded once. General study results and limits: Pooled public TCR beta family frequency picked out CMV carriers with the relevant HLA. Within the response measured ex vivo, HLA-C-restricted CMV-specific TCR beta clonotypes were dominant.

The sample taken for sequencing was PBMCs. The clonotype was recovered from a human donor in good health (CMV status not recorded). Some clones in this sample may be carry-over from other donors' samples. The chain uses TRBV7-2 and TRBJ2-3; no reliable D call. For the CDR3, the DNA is TGTGCCAGCAGCTTAGAAGGCGGTGGTGATACGCAGTATTTT. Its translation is CASSLEGGGDTQYF.